Listed here are 30 T cell receptor beta chains from one sample, sequenced in a study of neurological immune-mediated disorders (dated by TCRdb to between 2017 and 2020). Libraries came from 5' RACE. Sequencing instrument: Illumina HiSeq 2500. TCRdb ran its own pipeline on the public reads, namely fastp trimming at Q25 and MiXCR clone calling, and kept in-frame beta chains. Rows merge per CDR3 protein into single entries with the most common DNA and genes. Within this sample are 77,000 or so distinct CDR3 sequences, with roughly 10% of them counted one time only. The ten biggest clones cover around 1.7% of the sample. The sequencing input was PBMCs. These TCRs come from a man aged 50-59 years in good health.

This chain links TRBV7-3 with TRBJ2-1, with 11 bases matching TRBD2. CDR3 size: 20 residues. The germline CDR1 and CDR2 sequences are SGHTA and FQGTGA. J lost 4 bases, V lost 5 bases, and 19 bases had no gene match. CDR3 loop: CASSQSGVASGGSNYNEQFF. DNA of the CDR3: TGTGCCAGCAGCCAAAGTGGGGTGGCTAGCGGGGGGTCAAATTACAATGAGCAGTTCTTC.

The CDR3 here is CASSLTGLAGGNEQFF. The CDR3 region has the DNA TGTGCCAGCAGCCTCACGGGTCTAGCGGGGGGCAATGAGCAGTTCTTC. The chain links TRBV11-2 to TRBJ2-1; TRBD2 matches 11 bases. CDR3 size: 16 residues. Germline CDR1 and CDR2: SGHAT and FQNNGV. Trimming took 5 bases from V and 6 from J; bases not matched to a gene: 9.

The gene calls are TRBV20-1 and TRBJ2-7, with D possibly being TRBD1 (5 bases). The V gene lost 1 base and the J gene lost 2 bases, with 12 bases spanning the gap. Germline CDR1 is DFQATT and CDR2 is SNEGSKA (reference sequence). The CDR3 has 14 amino acids. CDR3 nucleotide sequence: TGCAGTGCTAGAGTGGGGCAGAACCCCTACGAGCAGTACTTC. Translated: CSARVGQNPYEQYF.

This clonotype was counted many times. V is TRBV20-1 and J is TRBJ2-1, with 9 positions matching TRBD1. The CDR3 is 14 amino acids. Germline V gene lookup returns CDR1 DFQATT and CDR2 SNEGSKA (reference sequence). V shed 4 bases and J 4 bases; nucleotides not matched to a gene: 5. Here the CDR3 DNA reads TGCAGTGCTATGGGGACAGGGCTATACAATGAGCAGTTCTTC. Translated: CSAMGTGLYNEQFF.

The chain couples TRBV29-1 to TRBJ1-1; D unclear. The CDR3 sequence is 13 residues long. The germline V gene has CDR1 SQVTM and CDR2 ANQGSEA. V was trimmed by 7 bases and J by 3 bases, leaving 15 bases between them. The CDR3 reads CSGRLGGDTEAFF. The CDR3 DNA is TGCAGCGGGAGGTTGGGTGGGGACACTGAAGCTTTCTTT.

In this sample, this clonotype turned up many times. The chain has TRBV10-3 and TRBJ2-7, with a weak D call TRBD1 (6 bases). The CDR3 runs 14 residues. V shed 10 bases and J shed 3 bases, with 19 bases lying between them. From germline, CDR1 is ENHRY and CDR2 SYGVKD. The CDR3 DNA sequence: TGTGCCAGTATGATGGACAGAGCTAGCTACGAGCAGTACTTC. Amino acid sequence: CASMMDRASYEQYF.

Ten or more counts support this clonotype. CDR3 loop: CATRSSDRYNEQFF. The DNA of the CDR3 is TGTGCCACCAGGTCTAGCGACCGATACAATGAGCAGTTCTTC. V and J are TRBV24-1 and TRBJ2-1, with D perhaps TRBD2 (6 bases). The CDR3 has 14 residues. Between the trimmed V and J ends, which lost 7 bases and 4 bases, there was a span of 13 bases. Germline-derived CDR1 and CDR2 are KGHDR and SFDVKD.

Ten or more counts support this clonotype. V and J are TRBV5-1 and TRBJ2-7, with D perhaps TRBD2 (7 bases). Germline V gene lookup returns CDR1 SGHRS and CDR2 YFSETQ. Trimming shortened V by 1 base and J by 6 bases, and 17 bases separated the two germline ends. The CDR3 runs to 15 residues. The CDR3 DNA sequence: TGCGCCAGCAGCTTGAGGGGGGGGAGTCCTACCGAGCAGTACTTC. Translating gives CASSLRGGSPTEQYF.

This clonotype was detected many times. The chain links TRBV4-1 to TRBJ1-4; no firm D call. This CDR3 is 15 amino acids long. Germline assignment: CDR1 MGHRA and CDR2 YSYEKL. V lost 4 bases to trimming and J lost 0 bases, with 9 bases between them. The CDR3 nucleotides read TGCGCCAGCAGCCCCTACTGGGCAACTAATGAAAAACTGTTTTTT. It is translated as CASSPYWATNEKLFF.

To note about this clonotype: Compared with germline, one end of the junction differs, possibly owing to a read error. The CDR3 DNA follows: TGTTCCACCGGCAGAGATCCCCAGGGGACCTACGAGCAGTACTTC. It specifies CSTGRDPQGTYEQYF. This chain uses TRBV15 with TRBJ2-7; tentative D call: TRBD1 (6 bases). From germline, CDR1 is LNHNV and CDR2 YYDKDF (reference sequence). The CDR3 spans 15 residues.

This clonotype was observed many times. A clone one base away is much larger, so this may be a read error. This sequence joins TRBV12-3 or TRBV12-4 and TRBJ1-5; D gene unclear. The CDR3 has 15 amino acids. The CDR3: CASSLVGFSNQHQHF. The CDR3 DNA is TGTGCCAGCAGTTTAGTTGGGTTTAGCAATCAGCACCAGCATTTT.

The CDR3 nucleotides read TGTGCCAGCGTGCCGACTAGCGGGACCACAGATACGCAGTATTTT. Amino acids: CASVPTSGTTDTQYF. V usage is TRBV9 and J usage is TRBJ2-3; the match to TRBD2 covers 11 bases. The CDR3 is 15 amino acids. Germline CDR1 reads SGDLS; CDR2 reads YYNGEE. V lost 7 bases to trimming and J lost 2 bases; unmatched junction nucleotides: 6.

This clonotype was found many times. This chain connects TRBV5-6 to TRBJ2-3; 9 positions agree with TRBD1. Trimming removed 6 bases from V and 2 bases from J; junction bases left unmatched: 10. This CDR3 spans 16 amino acids. Germline assignment: CDR1 SGHDT and CDR2 YYEEEE. The CDR3: CASTFTRDRATDTQYF. For the CDR3, the DNA is TGTGCCAGCACCTTTACCCGGGACAGGGCCACAGATACGCAGTATTTT.

This clonotype was seen many times. The chain joins TRBV29-1 to TRBJ1-1; D perhaps matches TRBD1 (5 bases). Trimming cost V 6 bases and J 5 bases, with 16 bases left between them. This CDR3 has 13 residues. Germline V gene sequence: CDR1 SQVTM, CDR2 ANQGSEA. In DNA form, the CDR3 reads TGCAGCGTCGATGGGGGGGTAGCAACTGAAGCTTTCTTT. The encoded protein is CSVDGGVATEAFF.

This clonotype was detected once. The chain links TRBV3-1 to TRBJ2-1, with 13 nucleotides matching TRBD2. Germline CDR1 is LGHDT and CDR2 is YNNKEL (reference sequence). Trimming cost V 4 bases and J 5 bases; bases outside gene matches: 5. This CDR3 region has 16 residues. CDR3 in DNA: TGTGCCAGCAGCCCACCCGGACTAGCGGGGGACAATGAGCAGTTCTTC. Translation: CASSPPGLAGDNEQFF.

The sample holds many counts of this clonotype. This chain joins TRBV5-1 and TRBJ2-5; the D is unclear. This CDR3 has 13 amino acids. The V gene lost 5 bases and the J gene lost 5 bases, with 13 bases spanning the gap. CDR1 and CDR2 (germline): SGHRS, YFSETQ. CDR3 sequence (DNA): TGCGCCAGCAGATTCAACCCGGTGGAGACCCAGTACTTC. It yields the protein CASRFNPVETQYF.

This clonotype was seen many times. The chain carries TRBV6-2 or TRBV6-3 and TRBJ2-7; weak D call: TRBD1 (6 bases). From germline, CDR1 is MNHEY and CDR2 SVGEGT. V was trimmed by 1 base and J by 3 bases, leaving 7 bases between them. The CDR3 is made up of 13 amino acids. In nucleotides, the CDR3 is TGTGCCAGCAGTTACTTAGGGGGCTACGAGCAGTACTTC. The encoded protein is CASSYLGGYEQYF.

The sample holds many counts of this clonotype. The chain uses TRBV20-1 and TRBJ1-5, with D perhaps TRBD1 (5 bases). V lost 8 bases and J lost 4, with 18 bases in between. CDR3 length: 14 residues. CDR1 DFQATT and CDR2 SNEGSKA come from the germline V gene (reference sequence). The CDR3 region is CSTPPDSWNQPQHF. DNA for the CDR3: TGCAGTACCCCTCCCGACAGCTGGAATCAGCCCCAGCATTTT.

This clonotype was recorded many times. This rearrangement joins TRBV20-1 to TRBJ2-1; 12 nucleotides match TRBD2. The J segment lost 7 bases and the V segment lost 5 bases, leaving 15 bases of the junction unmatched. CDR3 length: 17 residues. Germline V CDR1 and CDR2: DFQATT, SNEGSKA (reference sequence). The CDR3 here is CSAPPLAGGVGANEQFF. The CDR3 DNA reads TGCAGTGCTCCACCCCTAGCGGGAGGGGTGGGGGCGAATGAGCAGTTCTTC.

This chain joins TRBV4-3 and TRBJ2-7, with D perhaps matching TRBD1 (5 bases). Germline CDR1 LGHNA, CDR2 YSLEER. The CDR3 has 15 amino acids. V shed 4 bases and J shed 6 bases, with 19 bases lying between them. CDR3 bases: TGCGCCAGCAGCCGCAGCGACAGAGATAATACCGAGCAGTACTTC. Translation: CASSRSDRDNTEQYF.

This clonotype was seen ten or more times. The V gene is TRBV19, the J gene TRBJ2-6, with D unclear. Trimming removed 4 bases from V and 2 bases from J, with 9 bases in between. There are 15 residues in the CDR3. Germline V gene lookup returns CDR1 LNHDA and CDR2 SQIVND (reference sequence). The CDR3, as DNA: TGTGCCAGTAGTAATCGGATGGCTGGGGCCAACGTCCTGACTTTC. Its translation: CASSNRMAGANVLTF.

This clonotype has more than one count but fewer than ten. This chain connects TRBV12-3 or TRBV12-4 to TRBJ2-1; D tentatively reads TRBD1 or TRBD2 (5 bases each). The CDR3 runs to 15 residues. Deletions cut 1 base from V and 3 bases from J, with 10 bases between. The CDR3 sequence is CASSLVSGGYNEQFF. The CDR3 DNA reads TGTGCCAGCAGTTTAGTTAGTGGGGGCTACAATGAGCAGTTCTTC.

This clonotype has a count of ten or more. J is TRBJ1-5 and V is TRBV5-1; D not resolved. Between the trimmed V and J ends, which lost 0 bases and 7 bases, there was a span of 11 bases. The CDR3 has 14 residues. Germline assignment: CDR1 SGHRS and CDR2 YFSETQ. The CDR3 loop is CASSLELGGQPQHF. In nucleotides, the CDR3 is TGCGCCAGCAGCTTGGAGTTGGGCGGCCAGCCCCAGCATTTT. Using reference TRBV5-1 and TRBJ1-5 for the parts outside the CDR3, the full variable domain is KAGVTQTPRYLIKTRGQQVTLSCSPISGHRSVSWYQQTPGQGLQFLFEYFSETQRNKGNFPGRFSGRQFSNSRSEMNVSTLELGDSALYLCASSLELGGQPQHFGDGTRLSIL.

The table lists this clonotype with many counts. The chain has TRBV19 and TRBJ2-1; TRBD2 agrees at 8 bases. The junction had 12 bases not matched to a gene; V was cut back by 4 bases and J by 7 bases. The CDR3 is made up of 16 amino acids. Germline loops: CDR1 LNHDA, CDR2 SQIVND (reference sequence). Written as DNA, the CDR3 is TGTGCCAGTAGTACCTCCTTGAGCGGGAGTATGAATGAGCAGTTCTTC. Translated: CASSTSLSGSMNEQFF.

This clonotype was recorded at least ten times. The chain joins TRBV7-9 to TRBJ2-7, with a tentative D call TRBD2 (5 bases). The CDR3 extends over 15 amino acids. The germline V and J ends were trimmed by 5 bases and 4 bases, with 18 bases remaining between them. CDR1 and CDR2 (germline): SEHNR, FQNEAQ (reference sequence). The CDR3 sequence is CASSEGSLLKYEQYF. CDR3 sequence (DNA): TGTGCCAGCAGCGAGGGATCTCTCTTGAAATACGAGCAGTACTTC.

A note on this clonotype: Being one base from a much bigger clone, this may be a read error. The chain carries TRBV20-1 and TRBJ2-3; D remains unclear. Germline lookup yields CDR1 DFQATT and CDR2 SNEGSKA (reference sequence). The CDR3 sequence is 12 residues long. The V end was cut by 8 bases, the J end by 5 bases, with 14 bases between. The CDR3, as DNA: TGCAGTTTTGTTAAACGAGGAGATACGCAGTATTTT. Translating gives CSFVKRGDTQYF.

Many counts were recorded for this clonotype. The chain has TRBV28 and TRBJ1-6; no definite D call. V was cut by 2 bases and J by 10 bases, with 3 bases left in between. The CDR3 has 11 residues. Germline V CDR1 and CDR2: MDHEN, SYDVKM. In nucleotides, the CDR3 is TGTGCCAGCAGTTTAAAATCACCCCTCCACTTT. Amino acids: CASSLKSPLHF.

Ten or more counts support this clonotype. The rearrangement uses TRBV20-1 and TRBJ1-5; no clear D. The V and J ends lost 0 bases and 3 bases respectively, with 12 bases between them. The CDR3 runs to 15 residues. The germline CDR1 and CDR2 sequences are DFQATT and SNEGSKA (reference sequence). The CDR3 DNA follows: TGCAGTGCTAGAGATAGGGAACCGTTCAATCAGCCCCAGCATTTT. Translated, it gives CSARDREPFNQPQHF.

This clonotype was found many times. The chain couples TRBV12-3 or TRBV12-4 to TRBJ1-6; the match to TRBD1 covers 8 bases. Trimming removed 6 bases from V and 9 bases from J; junction bases left unmatched: 19. This CDR3 has 18 amino acids. This CDR3 is CASSPRGGQGGGGSPLHF. The CDR3 DNA reads as TGTGCCAGCAGCCCTCGGGGAGGACAGGGCGGAGGAGGTTCACCCCTCCACTTT.

This clonotype was counted between two and nine times. The chain links TRBV5-1 to TRBJ2-7; 10 nucleotides agree with TRBD2. V shed 0 bases and J 3 bases; nucleotides not matched to a gene: 6. Germline V gene lookup returns CDR1 SGHRS and CDR2 YFSETQ. CDR3 size: 16 residues. The CDR3 sequence: CASSLDSSGSFYEQYF. The CDR3 bases are TGCGCCAGCAGCTTGGATTCTAGCGGGAGTTTCTACGAGCAGTACTTC.